Listed here are 16 T cell receptor beta chains from one sample, sequenced in a study of blood T cell repertoires in COVID-19. Some clones are missing from TCRdb's copy, which holds only in-frame ones; the method was immunoSEQ multiplex PCR. The table records about 27,000 clones, around 81% of them present only once. Sequencing was done on a sample of peripheral blood. Receptor source: a man between 65 and 80 years old with acute or convalescent COVID-19.

The rearrangement joins TRBV10-3 to TRBJ2-3; 10 bases map to TRBD2. This CDR3 contains 14 residues. Germline-derived CDR1 and CDR2 are ENHRY and SYGVKD. V lost 0 bases to trimming and J lost 6 bases; unmatched junction nucleotides: 0. The CDR3 DNA sequence: TGTGCCATCAGTGAGTCGACTAGCGGGGATACGCAGTATTTT. As protein: CAISESTSGDTQYF.

The gene calls are TRBV19 and TRBJ2-2, with 15 bases that match TRBD2. Germline loops: CDR1 LNHDA, CDR2 SQIVND (reference sequence). Germline trimming cut 4 bases from V and 0 bases from J; bases unmatched to any gene: 6. The CDR3 length is 19 residues. The chain's CDR3 is CASSTLGLAGGANTGELFF. The CDR3 nucleotides read TGTGCCAGTAGTACCCTGGGACTAGCGGGAGGCGCGAACACCGGGGAGCTGTTTTTT.

This chain joins TRBV7-9 and TRBJ2-1; 10 nucleotides align to TRBD2. The CDR3 loop spans 17 amino acids. The V segment lost 5 bases and the J segment 5 bases; nucleotides outside the gene matches: 12. Germline CDR1 is SEHNR and CDR2 is FQNEAQ (reference sequence). The CDR3 DNA reads TGTGCCAGCAGCCCCTATTTTTATAGCGGGGGGAACAATGAGCAGTTCTTC. Translating it yields CASSPYFYSGGNNEQFF.

This chain connects TRBV5-1 to TRBJ2-2; unclear D gene. Germline lookup yields CDR1 SGHRS and CDR2 YFSETQ. The V end was cut by 0 bases, the J end by 6 bases, with 12 bases between. The CDR3 covers 15 residues. For the CDR3, the DNA is TGCGCCAGCAGCTTGGAAGCAGGCATGGCCGGGGAGCTGTTTTTT. It encodes CASSLEAGMAGELFF.

This rearrangement joins TRBV7-9 to TRBJ2-7; possible D gene TRBD2, 6 bases. The CDR3 has 15 residues. The V end was cut by 1 base, the J end by 6 bases, with 16 bases between. Germline lookup yields CDR1 SEHNR and CDR2 FQNEAQ (reference sequence). The CDR3 is CASSLDGAGTGEQYF. The DNA for the CDR3 is TGTGCCAGCAGCTTAGACGGGGCGGGAACCGGCGAGCAGTACTTC.

This clone came up once. CDR3 residues: CASSQSSEETQYF. The CDR3 coding sequence is TGCGCCAGCAGCCAATCGAGTGAAGAGACCCAGTACTTC. This rearrangement joins TRBV4-1 to TRBJ2-5; unclear D gene. V was shortened by 2 bases and J by 3 bases, with 7 bases between the two germline ends. The CDR3 totals 13 residues. In germline, CDR1 is MGHRA, CDR2 YSYEKL.

The chain combines TRBV7-2 with TRBJ1-2; 7 bases are shared with TRBD1. In germline, CDR1 is SGHTA, CDR2 FQGNSA. Trimming took 2 bases from V and 6 from J; bases not matched to a gene: 9. This CDR3 is built from 15 residues. The CDR3 here is CASSLRPRGWDGYTF. The DNA for the CDR3 is TGTGCCAGCAGCTTAAGGCCCAGGGGGTGGGATGGCTACACCTTC.

With regard to this clone: Other DNA variants within this sample encode the same CDR3. This sequence joins TRBV18 and TRBJ2-3, with 12 bases aligning to TRBD2. The CDR3 is made up of 16 amino acids. V lost 3 bases to trimming and J lost 1 base; unmatched junction nucleotides: 2. The germline gives CDR1 KGHSH, CDR2 LQKENI. CDR3 sequence (DNA): TGTGCCAGCTCACCCGGGACTAGCGGGCGCACAGATACGCAGTATTTT. As protein: CASSPGTSGRTDTQYF.

This rearrangement joins TRBV19 to TRBJ2-7; D possibly corresponds to TRBD1 (5 bases). Germline CDR1 and CDR2: LNHDA and SQIVND (reference sequence). This CDR3 is 13 amino acids long. The V gene lost 3 bases and the J gene lost 5 bases, with 11 bases spanning the gap. CDR3 residues: CASSMEQGNEQYF. The CDR3, as DNA: TGTGCCAGTAGTATGGAGCAGGGAAACGAGCAGTACTTC.

The rearrangement uses TRBV7-9 and TRBJ2-7; possible D gene TRBD1, 6 bases. This CDR3 contains 16 residues. The germline V gene has CDR1 SEHNR and CDR2 FQNEAQ (reference sequence). V was trimmed by 6 bases and J by 0 bases, leaving 18 bases between them. The DNA for the CDR3 is TGTGCCAGCAGTCCGCCAGGGACAAAGAGCTCCTACGAGCAGTACTTC. Its translation: CASSPPGTKSSYEQYF.

This chain joins TRBV28 and TRBJ1-1; no firm D call. The CDR3 length is 14 residues. CDR1 MDHEN and CDR2 SYDVKM come from the germline V gene. Trimming left V 2 bases short and J 2 bases short, with 9 bases between. CDR3 region: CASSLPGINTEAFF. The CDR3 DNA is TGTGCCAGCAGTTTACCGGGGATTAACACTGAAGCTTTCTTT. The complete variable domain, with remaining parts taken from reference TRBV28 and TRBJ1-1, reads DVKVTQSSRYLVKRTGEKVFLECVQDMDHENMFWYRQDPGLGLRLIYFSYDVKMKEKGDIPEGYSVSREKKERFSLILESASTNQTSMYLCASSLPGINTEAFFGQGTRLTVV.

This sequence joins TRBV27 and TRBJ1-5; D not certain. Germline lookup yields CDR1 MNHEY and CDR2 SMNVEV (reference sequence). Trimming took 6 bases from V and 0 from J, leaving 12 bases between them. The CDR3 is 15 amino acids. In DNA, the CDR3 is TGTGCCAGCAGGCAACAACCGTATAGCAATCAGCCCCAGCATTTT. It specifies CASRQQPYSNQPQHF.

The table lists this clone with many counts. The CDR3 reads CSVVDRGYEQYF. The CDR3 bases are TGCAGCGTTGTGGACAGGGGATACGAGCAGTACTTC. The rearrangement joins TRBV29-1 to TRBJ2-7, with 9 bases that match TRBD1. The CDR3 sequence is 12 residues long. The J segment lost 4 bases and the V segment lost 4 bases, leaving 2 bases of the junction unmatched. In germline, CDR1 is SQVTM, CDR2 ANQGSEA.

The rearrangement uses TRBV29-1 and TRBJ2-1; possibly TRBD2 for D (5 bases). From germline, CDR1 is SQVTM and CDR2 ANQGSEA. CDR3 length equals 13 residues. V lost 1 base and J lost 9, with 13 bases in between. DNA of the CDR3: TGCAGCGTTGAAGTGGCAGTCGGAGGTGAGCAGTTCTTC. Translation: CSVEVAVGGEQFF.

The chain carries TRBV29-1 and TRBJ1-1; D is perhaps TRBD1 (6 bases). The CDR3 spans 13 residues. CDR1 and CDR2 from the germline V gene are SQVTM and ANQGSEA. The V gene lost 5 bases and the J gene lost 1 base, with 11 bases spanning the gap. The CDR3 DNA is TGCAGCGTTCCCAGAGGGGGGAACACTGAAGCTTTCTTT. Translated: CSVPRGGNTEAFF.

The chain links TRBV2 to TRBJ1-1, with 7 bases fitting TRBD1. Trimming at V came to 10 bases and at J to 4 bases, leaving 6 bases not matched to a gene. The germline gives CDR1 SNHLY, CDR2 FYNNEI. CDR3 length equals 12 residues. The CDR3 bases are TGTGCCAATAGACAGGGAGGCACTGAAGCTTTCTTT. It translates to CANRQGGTEAFF.